The 29 T cell receptor beta chains in this list originate from one sample, sequenced in a study of cytomegalovirus exposure and HLA in healthy donors. PCR amplification relied on 60 Vbeta primers (plus 13 Jbeta primers). Sequencing was performed with immunoSEQ multiplex PCR; in TCRdb, only in-frame clones are kept and a portion is missing. The table includes 120,000 or so clones, 65% to 75% detected once. Sample: PBMCs. Receptor source: a woman aged 50 to 60 in good health and CMV-seropositive.

This clone was seen once. The chain joins TRBV7-2 to TRBJ2-2, with D perhaps TRBD2 (5 bases). V lost 5 bases to trimming and J lost 1 base, with 8 bases between them. The length of the CDR3 is 14 residues. Germline assignment: CDR1 SGHTA and CDR2 FQGNSA. CDR3: CASSPSGNTGELFF. For the CDR3, the DNA is TGTGCCAGCAGCCCCAGCGGGAACACCGGGGAGCTGTTTTTT.

The chain recombines TRBV19 with TRBJ2-7; TRBD1 matches 7 bases. Germline trimming cut 2 bases from V and 2 bases from J; bases unmatched to any gene: 3. Germline values: CDR1 LNHDA, CDR2 SQIVND (reference sequence). The CDR3 runs to 14 residues. CDR3 coding DNA: TGTGCCAGTAGTATAAGGGACAGCCCCTACGAGCAGTACTTC. It specifies CASSIRDSPYEQYF.

This clone appeared a single time. V gene TRBV4-1 combines with J gene TRBJ1-3; D ambiguous. The CDR3 has 12 amino acids. Germline V CDR1 and CDR2: MGHRA, YSYEKL. Trimming stripped 0 bases from V and 9 bases from J, with 6 bases between. CDR3 loop: CASSQDSGTIYF. The CDR3 region has the DNA TGCGCCAGCAGCCAAGATAGTGGCACCATATATTTT.

This sequence joins TRBV6-1 and TRBJ1-2; 7 nucleotides match TRBD1. Germline CDR1 is MNHNS and CDR2 is SASEGT. The CDR3 extends over 13 amino acids. The trim removed 4 bases at V and 6 bases at J, leaving 5 bases unmatched. CDR3 coding DNA: TGTGCCAGCAGTGCAGCCGACAGGGATGGCTACACCTTC. Translated, it gives CASSAADRDGYTF.

The chain carries TRBV29-1 and TRBJ2-1, with 7 bases lining up with TRBD1. CDR3 length: 12 amino acids. V lost 6 bases, J lost 8 bases, and 7 bases stayed unmatched. Germline V CDR1 and CDR2: SQVTM, ANQGSEA. The CDR3 DNA reads TGCAGCGTCCAGGGACAGAGGGATGAGCAGTTCTTC. Encoded protein: CSVQGQRDEQFF.

The rearrangement links TRBV7-3 to TRBJ2-5; 7 bases are a match to TRBD1. V gave up 0 bases and J gave up 4 bases; unmatched junction bases: 5. This CDR3 is built from 15 residues. CDR1 and CDR2 (germline): SGHTA, FQGTGA. CDR3 sequence (DNA): TGTGCCAGCAGCTTAACGGGGACAGATATAGAGACCCAGTACTTC. It yields the protein CASSLTGTDIETQYF.

V usage is TRBV7-2 and J usage is TRBJ2-3, with a tentative D call TRBD2 (6 bases). The V and J ends lost 8 bases and 12 bases respectively, with 18 bases between them. The CDR3 is 12 amino acids. Per germline, CDR1 SGHTA and CDR2 FQGNSA. The CDR3 here is CASSTGTFFQYF. CDR3 bases: TGTGCCAGCTCTACCGGGACTTTTTTTCAGTATTTT.

This clone turned up a few times. The rearrangement joins TRBV7-2 to TRBJ1-1, with D perhaps matching TRBD1 (6 bases). The germline CDR1 and CDR2 sequences are SGHTA and FQGNSA. The CDR3 spans 11 residues. Trimming took off 6 bases at V and 8 bases at J, with 10 bases between the two ends. The CDR3 loop is CASSFDREAFF. CDR3 nucleotides: TGTGCCAGCAGTTTCGACAGGGAAGCTTTCTTT.

This clone was detected only a few times. This chain links TRBV7-8 with TRBJ1-2; D gene ambiguous. Germline V lookup: CDR1 SGHVS, CDR2 FQNEAQ. CDR3 length equals 14 residues. V was pared by 2 bases and J by 4 bases, with 11 bases between. As DNA, the CDR3 is TGTGCCAGCAGCTTAAGTCTGGCCAGCTATGGCTACACCTTC. Its translation: CASSLSLASYGYTF.

This clone was picked up one time. The chain employs TRBV6-4 and TRBJ2-2, with 10 bases aligning to TRBD1. Germline V CDR1 and CDR2: MRHNA, SNTAGT. CDR3 size: 15 residues. The ends lost 5 bases at V and 3 bases at J; junction bases unmatched: 3. The CDR3 sequence is CASSRDRGDTGELFF. The CDR3, as DNA: TGTGCCAGCAGTCGGGACAGGGGTGACACCGGGGAGCTGTTTTTT.

This chain connects TRBV28 to TRBJ2-7; D not certain. The CDR3 has 14 amino acids. The germline V gene has CDR1 MDHEN and CDR2 SYDVKM. V was clipped by 4 bases and J by 6 bases, with 16 bases between them. The CDR3 DNA reads TGTGCCAGCAGTTCCCCACATTACTACCCCGAGCAGTACTTC. Protein sequence: CASSSPHYYPEQYF. Variable domain in full (rest from reference TRBV28 and TRBJ2-7): DVKVTQSSRYLVKRTGEKVFLECVQDMDHENMFWYRQDPGLGLRLIYFSYDVKMKEKGDIPEGYSVSREKKERFSLILESASTNQTSMYLCASSSPHYYPEQYFGPGTRLTVT.

The rearrangement joins TRBV11-2 to TRBJ1-1, with D unresolved. Trimming pared 7 bases from V and 2 bases from J, leaving 20 bases between. Germline V gene sequence: CDR1 SGHAT, CDR2 FQNNGV. This CDR3 contains 16 residues. Here the CDR3 reads CASTPSNRYTNTEAFF. In DNA form, the CDR3 reads TGTGCCAGCACCCCTTCCAACAGATACACAAACACTGAAGCTTTCTTT.

The genes are TRBV7-8 and TRBJ2-7; maybe TRBD1 (5 bases). The CDR3 loop spans 12 amino acids. Germline lookup yields CDR1 SGHVS and CDR2 FQNEAQ. The germline V and J ends were trimmed by 4 bases and 7 bases, with 11 bases remaining between them. The CDR3 region is CASSSDSAEQYF. In nucleotides, the CDR3 is TGTGCCAGCAGCTCTGACAGTGCGGAGCAGTACTTC.

V usage is TRBV5-1 and J usage is TRBJ1-1, with TRBD1 matching 7 bases. The germline V gene has CDR1 SGHRS and CDR2 YFSETQ. CDR3 size: 14 residues. Trimming cost V 7 bases and J 0 bases; bases outside gene matches: 6. The chain's CDR3 is CASATGTVNTEAFF. Here the CDR3 DNA reads TGCGCCAGCGCCACCGGGACAGTGAACACTGAAGCTTTCTTT.

The gene calls are TRBV6-1 and TRBJ2-3; weak D call: TRBD1 (6 bases). Trimming took off 7 bases at V and 4 bases at J, with 18 bases between the two ends. The CDR3 runs 15 residues. The germline V gene has CDR1 MNHNS and CDR2 SASEGT. The CDR3 loop is CASKLTGFIADTQYF. Written as DNA, the CDR3 is TGTGCCAGCAAGTTGACAGGATTTATCGCAGATACGCAGTATTTT.

In its sample, this clone was seen once. The genes are TRBV30 and TRBJ1-2; 7 bases line up with TRBD1. V trimming: 5 bases; J trimming: 9 bases; junction bases outside the gene matches: 6. In germline, CDR1 is GTSNPN, CDR2 SVGIG (reference sequence). The CDR3 runs to 11 residues. The CDR3 nucleotides read TGTGCCTGGGAAAGACAGGGACGCTACACCTTC. It is translated as CAWERQGRYTF.

This chain uses TRBV14 with TRBJ1-2; D gene uncertain. Germline V gives CDR1 SGHDN, CDR2 FVKESK. The V gene lost 4 bases and the J gene lost 5 bases, with 11 bases spanning the gap. The length of the CDR3 is 13 residues. This CDR3 is CASSLGRGYGYTF. The DNA for the CDR3 is TGTGCCAGCAGCCTAGGTCGAGGGTATGGCTACACCTTC.

The chain couples TRBV19 to TRBJ2-7; no definite D call. Germline V gene lookup returns CDR1 LNHDA and CDR2 SQIVND (reference sequence). Between the trimmed V and J ends, which lost 7 bases and 2 bases, there was a span of 9 bases. The CDR3 is 12 residues long. The CDR3: CASTDKTYEQYF. The CDR3 DNA sequence: TGTGCCAGTACCGACAAAACCTACGAGCAGTACTTC. Based on the CDR3 plus reference TRBV19 and TRBJ2-7, the full variable domain is DGGITQSPKYLFRKEGQNVTLSCEQNLNHDAMYWYRQDPGQGLRLIYYSQIVNDFQKGDIAEGYSVSREKKESFPLTVTSAQKNPTAFYLCASTDKTYEQYFGPGTRLTVT.

This clone occurred a few times. The V gene is TRBV28, the J gene TRBJ2-7; maybe TRBD2 (6 bases). Trimming took off 11 bases at V and 4 bases at J, with 12 bases between the two ends. There are 11 residues in the CDR3. Germline V gene lookup returns CDR1 MDHEN and CDR2 SYDVKM. The CDR3 DNA is TGTGCCTCCGGGACTCAATACGAGCAGTACTTC. Encoded protein: CASGTQYEQYF.

V gene TRBV25-1 combines with J gene TRBJ2-5, with D perhaps TRBD1 (6 bases). The V gene lost 6 bases and the J gene lost 5 bases, with 19 bases spanning the gap. Germline V gene sequence: CDR1 MGHDK, CDR2 SYGVNS. This CDR3 region has 15 residues. CDR3 coding DNA: TGTGCCAGCAGCACGAGGGGGAAGGGTGCGGAGACCCAGTACTTC. Translation gives CASSTRGKGAETQYF. Filled out from reference TRBV25-1 and TRBJ2-5, the complete variable domain reads EADIYQTPRYLVIGTGKKITLECSQTMGHDKMYWYQQDPGMELHLIHYSYGVNSTEKGDLSSESTVSRIRTEHFPLTLESARPSHTSQYLCASSTRGKGAETQYFGPGTRLLVL.

This chain links TRBV10-1 with TRBJ2-5, with a possible D match to TRBD2 (6 bases). V lost 3 bases, J lost 9 bases, and 14 bases lay in between. The CDR3 sequence is 13 residues long. Looked up from germline, CDR1 is WNHNN and CDR2 is SYGVQD (reference sequence). The CDR3 nucleotides are TGCGCCAGCAGTGATCCGGGGACGGGGGCCCAGTACTTC. As protein: CASSDPGTGAQYF.

This clone was seen a single time. The chain uses TRBV25-1 and TRBJ2-7, with D perhaps TRBD2 (5 bases). This CDR3 spans 14 amino acids. With 2 bases removed from V and 0 bases from J, the gap between germline ends came to 8 bases. Germline lookup yields CDR1 MGHDK and CDR2 SYGVNS. CDR3 coding DNA: TGTGCCAGCAGTGAACGAGGGAGCTCCTACGAGCAGTACTTC. It translates to CASSERGSSYEQYF.

The chain employs TRBV6-5 and TRBJ1-2; D is possibly TRBD1 (6 bases). The length of the CDR3 is 14 residues. The ends were cut back, 2 bases at V and 2 bases at J, with 9 bases in the middle. Germline values: CDR1 MNHEY, CDR2 SVGAGI. CDR3 in amino acids: CASSYAGQNYGYTF. The CDR3 DNA is TGTGCCAGCAGTTACGCCGGACAGAACTATGGCTACACCTTC.

The V call is TRBV30, the J call TRBJ1-2; 8 nucleotides align to TRBD1. With V trimmed by 3 bases and J by 2 bases, 14 bases remained unmatched. The germline V gene has CDR1 GTSNPN and CDR2 SVGIG (reference sequence). CDR3 length: 17 residues. The CDR3 spells CAWRPTTARGPNYGYTF. Written as DNA, the CDR3 is TGTGCCTGGAGACCGACTACGGCCAGGGGGCCCAACTATGGCTACACCTTC.

The genes are TRBV28 and TRBJ2-5, with 7 positions matching TRBD2. Per the germline V gene, CDR1 is MDHEN and CDR2 is SYDVKM. The CDR3 runs 16 residues. Trimming removed 1 base from V and 2 bases from J; junction bases left unmatched: 7. This chain's CDR3 is CASSLSLGGAQETQYF. The CDR3 nucleotides read TGTGCCAGCAGTTTATCATTGGGAGGGGCTCAAGAGACCCAGTACTTC.

The chain is built from TRBV9 and TRBJ2-7; 9 bases line up with TRBD2. V lost 4 bases and J lost 3; bases outside the gene matches: 5. This CDR3 is 14 amino acids long. Germline CDR1 is SGDLS and CDR2 is YYNGEE. Here the CDR3 DNA reads TGTGCCAGCAGCCTCCTAGCGGGAAACTACGAGCAGTACTTC. Amino acids: CASSLLAGNYEQYF.

The table lists this clone with a count of one. The chain couples TRBV30 to TRBJ2-3; 15 bases line up with TRBD2. The CDR3 has 18 residues. Trimming removed 8 bases from V and 4 bases from J; junction bases left unmatched: 16. Germline V CDR1 and CDR2: GTSNPN, SVGIG (reference sequence). In DNA form, the CDR3 reads TGTGCCCACACCAACGCTCCGGGACTAGCGGGGGGACCAGATACGCAGTATTTT. This codes for CAHTNAPGLAGGPDTQYF.

J is TRBJ2-2 and V is TRBV14, with D possibly being TRBD1 (6 bases). CDR3 length equals 14 residues. Germline-derived CDR1 and CDR2 are SGHDN and FVKESK. Trimming left V 6 bases short and J 3 bases short, with 11 bases between. CDR3 nucleotides: TGTGCCAGCAGTCCACACAGGGACACCGGGGAGCTGTTTTTT. Its protein product is CASSPHRDTGELFF.

This clone occurred once. The chain employs TRBV30 and TRBJ2-5, with 12 bases aligning to TRBD1. Gene TRBJ2-7 matches the end of the DNA better, so the J call may be wrong. CDR3 length: 13 amino acids. CDR1 and CDR2 (germline): GTSNPN, SVGIG (reference sequence). CDR3 protein: CACAGTGGGEQYF. For the CDR3, the DNA is TGTGCCTGTGCCGGGACAGGGGGCGGCGAGCAGTACTTC.